Listed here are 22 T cell receptor beta chains from one sample, sequenced in a study of T-cell memory formation after mild COVID-19. TCRdb reanalysed the 5' RACE reads using MiXCR and keeps one entry per CDR3 protein. The sample records approximately 500,000 distinct CDR3 sequences, roughly 23% being singletons. Material: PBMCs or a T cell subset sorted from them (not recorded which). All receptors derive from an adult woman who had mild COVID-19 (a few samples of this study predate the infection). Cell type and time point are not known.

This clonotype was counted only a few times. The chain combines TRBV2 with TRBJ2-1, with no clear D. CDR1 and CDR2 from the germline V gene are SNHLY and FYNNEI. This CDR3 comprises 14 residues. V lost 1 base, J lost 4 bases, and 8 bases lay in between. The CDR3, as DNA: TGTGCCAGCAGTGAAGAAGGCAGATACAATGAGCAGTTCTTC. Residues: CASSEEGRYNEQFF.

This rearrangement joins TRBV24-1 to TRBJ2-1, with 7 bases identical to TRBD2. The CDR3 length is 16 residues. The germline CDR1 and CDR2 sequences are KGHDR and SFDVKD. V trimming: 4 bases; J trimming: 6 bases; junction bases outside the gene matches: 11. The DNA of the CDR3 is TGTGCCACCAGTGACCACCGATTGGCGGGGGTCAATGAGCAGTTCTTC. It is translated as CATSDHRLAGVNEQFF.

This clonotype was observed a few times. The V gene is TRBV5-1, the J gene TRBJ2-7; the match to TRBD1 covers 8 bases. V was clipped by 4 bases and J by 5 bases; unmatched bases: 8. The CDR3 is made up of 14 amino acids. Germline values: CDR1 SGHRS, CDR2 YFSETQ. The CDR3 here is CASSIGQGGNEQYF. In DNA, the CDR3 is TGCGCCAGCAGCATTGGACAGGGTGGGAACGAGCAGTACTTC.

A few counts support this clonotype. V usage is TRBV20-1 and J usage is TRBJ1-1; D is ambiguous. This CDR3 has 14 amino acids. V lost 1 base to trimming and J lost 4 bases, with 13 bases between them. Germline V CDR1 and CDR2: DFQATT, SNEGSKA (reference sequence). CDR3 nucleotide sequence: TGCAGTGCTAGAGCTGTAGATGTGGGCACTGAAGCTTTCTTT. Its protein is CSARAVDVGTEAFF.

This clonotype occurred a few times. The CDR3 sequence: CSVTNRGTYEQYF. DNA for the CDR3: TGCAGTGTAACGAACCGGGGGACCTACGAGCAGTACTTC. The chain carries TRBV20-1 and TRBJ2-7; the D gene is possibly TRBD2 (6 bases). The V and J ends lost 7 bases and 2 bases respectively, with 15 bases between them. The CDR3 consists of 13 residues. Looked up from germline, CDR1 is DFQATT and CDR2 is SNEGSKA (reference sequence).

Turning to this clonotype: One end of the junction is discordant with germline, which a read error may explain. V gene TRBV4-1 combines with J gene TRBJ2-3; no clear D. The CDR3 consists of 16 residues. Per germline, CDR1 MGHRA and CDR2 YSYEKL. DNA for the CDR3: TGCGCCAGCAGCCAAGACGATGATCCGAGAACAGATACTCAGTATTTT. Its protein is CASSQDDDPRTDTQYF.

The CDR3 nucleotides read TGTGCCAGCAGCTTAGAAGGTCTGGCGGGCGGGGAGCTGTTTTTT. As protein: CASSLEGLAGGELFF. The rearrangement uses TRBV7-2 and TRBJ2-2, with D tentatively TRBD2 (5 bases). CDR1 SGHTA and CDR2 FQGNSA come from the germline V gene. Trimming removed 1 base at V and 7 bases at J, with 13 bases between. The CDR3 runs to 15 residues. The full variable domain, with the rest looked up from reference TRBV7-2 and TRBJ2-2, is GAGVSQSPSNKVTEKGKDVELRCDPISGHTALYWYRQSLGQGLEFLIYFQGNSAPDKSGLPSDRFSAERTGGSVSTLTIQRTQQEDSAVYLCASSLEGLAGGELFFGEGSRLTVL.

The table lists this clonotype with a few counts. In DNA, the CDR3 is TGCAGCGTTCTTTGGACAGATTACAATGAGCAGTTCTTC. Residues: CSVLWTDYNEQFF. V gene TRBV29-1 combines with J gene TRBJ2-1; a possible D gene is TRBD1 (6 bases). The CDR3 contains 13 residues. The germline gives CDR1 SQVTM, CDR2 ANQGSEA. The V end lost 5 bases, the J end lost 4 bases, and 12 bases lay between the germline ends.

This clonotype has just a few counts. The rearrangement links TRBV29-1 to TRBJ2-1; perhaps TRBD2 as D (6 bases). Germline V gene lookup returns CDR1 SQVTM and CDR2 ANQGSEA. The CDR3 loop spans 16 amino acids. V dropped 0 bases and J dropped 4 bases, with 16 bases sitting between them. The CDR3, as DNA: TGCAGCGTTGAAGATATCGGAGGGAAGAGATACAATGAGCAGTTCTTC. Its translation: CSVEDIGGKRYNEQFF.

This clonotype has just a few counts. The V gene is TRBV29-1, the J gene TRBJ2-1; tentatively, D is TRBD1 or TRBD2 (5 bases each). V lost 5 bases and J lost 9, with 20 bases in between. CDR3 length: 14 amino acids. Germline CDR1 and CDR2: SQVTM and ANQGSEA. The CDR3 nucleotides read TGCAGCGTTTCCGACAGCCTGAGGGGTCGTGAGCAGTTCTTC. Its protein product is CSVSDSLRGREQFF.

This clonotype was counted between two and nine times. The chain employs TRBV5-1 and TRBJ2-1; 10 bases fit TRBD2. V trimming: 0 bases; J trimming: 4 bases; junction bases outside the gene matches: 4. CDR1 SGHRS and CDR2 YFSETQ come from the germline V gene. The CDR3 length is 16 residues. The CDR3: CASSLVTSGLYNEQFF. Written as DNA, the CDR3 is TGCGCCAGCAGCTTGGTGACTAGCGGGTTGTACAATGAGCAGTTCTTC.

This clonotype was seen more than once but under ten times. The rearrangement joins TRBV9 to TRBJ2-2; D gene unclear. The germline V gene has CDR1 SGDLS and CDR2 YYNGEE. The V and J ends lost 3 bases and 3 bases respectively, with 3 bases between them. This CDR3 spans 12 amino acids. Here the CDR3 reads CASSAHTGELFF. CDR3 DNA sequence: TGTGCCAGCAGCGCGCACACCGGGGAGCTGTTTTTT.

This clonotype was counted between two and nine times. V is TRBV2 and J is TRBJ1-5; unclear D gene. This CDR3 contains 16 residues. The V and J ends lost 6 bases and 3 bases respectively, with 18 bases between them. CDR1 and CDR2 (germline): SNHLY, FYNNEI. CDR3 coding DNA: TGTGCCAGCAGCCATACCCCCTCAAGGGACAATCAGCCCCAGCATTTT. Protein product: CASSHTPSRDNQPQHF.

This chain connects TRBV5-1 to TRBJ1-1, with a weak D call TRBD1 (6 bases). V gave up 5 bases and J gave up 4 bases, with 15 bases separating them. Per the germline V gene, CDR1 is SGHRS and CDR2 is YFSETQ. The CDR3 runs 14 residues. CDR3 loop: CASSYTDSGTEAFF. The CDR3 DNA follows: TGCGCCAGCAGTTACACGGACAGCGGCACTGAAGCTTTCTTT.

This clonotype was observed a handful of times. The rearrangement joins TRBV19 to TRBJ2-7; D might be TRBD1 or TRBD2, each matching 5 bases. V was shortened by 3 bases and J by 3 bases, with 6 bases between the two germline ends. Germline values: CDR1 LNHDA, CDR2 SQIVND (reference sequence). CDR3 length: 12 residues. The CDR3 bases are TGTGCCAGTAGTATTGGGGGCTACGAGCAGTACTTC. This codes for CASSIGGYEQYF.

There are a few counts of this clonotype. The chain joins TRBV7-3 to TRBJ2-2; TRBD1 aligns across 9 bases. CDR3 length: 16 residues. Germline trimming cut 5 bases from V and 2 bases from J; bases unmatched to any gene: 6. Germline assignment: CDR1 SGHTA and CDR2 FQGTGA. CDR3 in DNA: TGTGCCAGCAGCCTCCCGGGACAGGGAAACACCGGGGAGCTGTTTTTT. Translation: CASSLPGQGNTGELFF.

The rearrangement links TRBV24-1 to TRBJ2-3, with D perhaps assigned TRBD1 or TRBD2 (6 bases each). This CDR3 has 14 amino acids. In germline, CDR1 is KGHDR, CDR2 SFDVKD. V was pared by 5 bases and J by 4 bases, with 12 bases between. The CDR3 nucleotides are TGTGCCACCAGTGTTGGAGGGGGAGCAGATACGCAGTATTTT. It encodes CATSVGGGADTQYF.

A few counts support this clonotype. This chain joins TRBV29-1 and TRBJ2-2; D possibly corresponds to TRBD2 (5 bases). Per the germline V gene, CDR1 is SQVTM and CDR2 is ANQGSEA. V lost 2 bases and J 8 bases, leaving 12 bases between the germline ends. The CDR3 consists of 13 residues. DNA for the CDR3: TGCAGCGTTGAATCGGCTAGCAGGGGGGAGCTGTTTTTT. It translates to CSVESASRGELFF.

In its sample, this clonotype was seen a few times. The chain joins TRBV29-1 to TRBJ2-1; possible D gene TRBD1, 6 bases. The CDR3 extends over 16 amino acids. Germline-derived CDR1 and CDR2 are SQVTM and ANQGSEA. V lost 1 base, J lost 2 bases, and 15 bases lay in between. In DNA form, the CDR3 reads TGCAGCGTTGAAGGGGGACACGGGCGGGCCTACAATGAGCAGTTCTTC. Its translation: CSVEGGHGRAYNEQFF.

This chain joins TRBV10-3 and TRBJ2-6; a possible D gene is TRBD1 (5 bases). The CDR3 is 20 residues long. V gave up 6 bases and J gave up 0 bases, with 24 bases separating them. The germline gives CDR1 ENHRY, CDR2 SYGVKD. This CDR3 reads CAISGPMQQGDLSGANVLTF. In DNA, the CDR3 is TGTGCCATCAGCGGACCCATGCAGCAGGGCGACCTCTCTGGGGCCAACGTCCTGACTTTC.

Only a few counts were recorded for this clonotype. The chain combines TRBV7-9 with TRBJ2-1; D is unresolved. The CDR3 has 15 amino acids. CDR1 and CDR2 (germline): SEHNR, FQNEAQ (reference sequence). The ends were cut back, 5 bases at V and 0 bases at J, with 11 bases in the middle. This CDR3 reads CASSIDTSSYNEQFF. In DNA, the CDR3 is TGTGCCAGCAGCATCGACACGAGCTCCTACAATGAGCAGTTCTTC. The variable domain in full, completed from reference TRBV7-9 and TRBJ2-1, reads DTGVSQNPRHKITKRGQNVTFRCDPISEHNRLYWYRQTLGQGPEFLTYFQNEAQLEKSRLLSDRFSAERPKGSFSTLEIQRTEQGDSAMYLCASSIDTSSYNEQFFGPGTRLTVL.

In its sample, this clonotype was seen many times. The chain links TRBV5-1 to TRBJ2-3; unclear D gene. V lost 6 bases, J lost 6 bases, and 8 bases lay in between. Germline lookup yields CDR1 SGHRS and CDR2 YFSETQ. This CDR3 is built from 11 residues. CDR3 nucleotide sequence: TGCGCCAGCACCCTCGGGGATACGCAGTATTTT. The encoded protein is CASTLGDTQYF.